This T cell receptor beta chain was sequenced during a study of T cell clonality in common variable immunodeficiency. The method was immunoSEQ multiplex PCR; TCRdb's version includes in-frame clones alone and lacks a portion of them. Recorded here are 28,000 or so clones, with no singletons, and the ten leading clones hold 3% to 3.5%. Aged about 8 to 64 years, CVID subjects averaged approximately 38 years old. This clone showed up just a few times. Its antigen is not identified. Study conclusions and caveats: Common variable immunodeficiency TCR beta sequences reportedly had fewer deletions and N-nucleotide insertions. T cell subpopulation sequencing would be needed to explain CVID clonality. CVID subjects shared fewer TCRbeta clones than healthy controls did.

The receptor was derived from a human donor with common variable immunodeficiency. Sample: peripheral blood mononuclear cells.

The sequenced part of the CDR3 DNA is TGCAGTGCCCGGCCGACTAGCGGGGACCAAGAGACC. Translating it yields CSARPTSGDQET. The CDR3 in its entirety is CSARPTSGDQETQYF. The V and J genes are TRBV20-1 and TRBJ2-5, with 11 bases identical to TRBD2. Sequencing ends 3 residues short of the CDR3 end; the germline J gene provides the rest. This CDR3 spans 15 amino acids. Germline V lookup: CDR1 DFQATT, CDR2 SNEGSKA (reference sequence). With V trimmed by 6 bases and J by 0 bases, 6 bases remained unmatched.